The clone carrying this TCR beta chain was seen at least ten times. Its specificity is unknown. Trimming took 4 bases from V and 1 from J, leaving 8 bases between them. CDR1 SGHKS and CDR2 YYEKEE come from the germline V gene (reference sequence). The CDR3 runs 13 residues. This sample was taken from a study of CD8 T cells in ankylosing spondylitis. Study-level findings and limits: In ankylosing spondylitis blood, a motif of about 8 highly homologous TCR beta variants appeared characteristic. Disease-linked clones were found to be CD8+ and relatively rare in peripheral blood.

TCRdb passed the 5' RACE reads through MiXCR, listing each CDR3 protein once. Here the sample spans 200,000 to 250,000 distinct CDR3 sequences, 8.2% being singletons. The sample consisted of blood, either unsorted or a sorted T cell fraction (not recorded which). The chain uses TRBV5-5 and TRBJ2-5, with D perhaps matching TRBD1 (6 bases). The TCR was taken from a female donor with ankylosing spondylitis or in good health (not recorded which). The CDR3 DNA reads TGTGCCAGCAGCAGGGGGACCCAAGAGACCCAGTACTTC. Protein: CASSRGTQETQYF.